This TCR beta chain was obtained from a study of PD-1 blockade in classical Hodgkin lymphoma. Whole-study context: Nivolumab 3 mg/kg was given intravenously every 2 weeks.

Study-wide points: Relapsed/refractory patients reportedly had the lowest baseline TCR diversity, below newly diagnosed patients, who were below healthy donors. A significant rise in TCR diversity by C4D1 was seen for CD4+ but not CD8+ cells.

The CDR3 contains 14 residues. V shed 2 bases and J shed 4 bases, with 8 bases lying between them. CDR1 is MNHNS, CDR2 SASEGT, per germline. Time point of the sample: cycle 4 day 1 (C4D1), after six to seven weeks of nivolumab. All trial patients relapsed after autologous stem cell transplantation. This clone was counted many times. What it binds is unknown. The protocol was immunoSEQ multiplex PCR, while the TCRdb copy is restricted to in-frame clones and leaves out a portion. This table holds tens of thousands of clones, around 69% found once. Sequences were derived from peripheral blood mononuclear cells (PBMCs), sampled before the fourth cycle of nivolumab. The receptor was isolated from a human donor with classical Hodgkin lymphoma. This rearrangement joins TRBV6-1 to TRBJ1-4; no firm D call. This CDR3 is CASSENSFNEKLFF. As DNA, the CDR3 is TGTGCCAGCAGTGAAAACAGTTTTAATGAAAAACTGTTTTTT.